One sample yielded the 26 T cell receptor beta chains listed below, sequenced in a study of CD8 T cells in Susac syndrome. Roughly 0.45 to 1 ug RNA was reverse transcribed with random hexamers. TCRdb itself ran the immunoSEQ multiplex PCR reads through MiXCR, one entry per CDR3 protein. Of approximately 260,000 distinct CDR3 sequences listed, 90% to 96% are singletons. Sequencing was carried out using CD4+ T cells from PBMCs. The receptors were gathered from a human donor with Susac syndrome.

Here the CDR3 DNA reads TGCGCCAGCAGCTTCAGACAGTCAAACCACGGGAACACTGAAGCTTTCTTT. Encoded protein: CASSFRQSNHGNTEAFF. The V call is TRBV5-1, the J call TRBJ1-1; D is perhaps TRBD1 (5 bases). Germline CDR1 is SGHRS and CDR2 is YFSETQ. Trimming cost V 2 bases and J 1 base, with 18 bases left between them. The CDR3 is 17 amino acids.

The genes are TRBV21-1 and TRBJ1-6. TRBV21-1 is flagged as a pseudogene. The CDR3 is 18 amino acids. CDR3 protein: CASRIRVATHNHNSPLHF. The CDR3 DNA is TGTGCCAGCAGGATCCGAGTAGCTACACATAATCATAATTCACCCCTCCACTTT.

The chain uses TRBV9 and TRBJ2-1, with D possibly TRBD2 on 6 matching bases. Trimming removed 4 bases at V and 8 bases at J, with 22 bases between. Germline V gives CDR1 SGDLS, CDR2 YYNGEE. The CDR3 runs to 16 residues. CDR3 in DNA: TGTGCCAGCAGCCCGAGGCTTGGGGGAGGAGGAGATGAGCAGTTCTTC. Its translation: CASSPRLGGGGDEQFF.

The chain links TRBV2 to TRBJ1-2; 7 bases agree with TRBD1. Germline lookup yields CDR1 SNHLY and CDR2 FYNNEI. The ends lost 8 bases at V and 4 bases at J; junction bases unmatched: 10. The CDR3 has 14 residues. This chain's CDR3 is CASGQDSSLYGYTF. CDR3 coding DNA: TGTGCCAGCGGACAGGACAGTTCTCTCTATGGCTACACCTTC.

The CDR3 region is CSVEWRDSYNEQFF. The CDR3 coding sequence is TGCAGCGTTGAGTGGCGGGACTCCTACAATGAGCAGTTCTTC. The chain links TRBV29-1 to TRBJ2-1; the D gene is possibly TRBD2 (6 bases). CDR1 and CDR2 (germline): SQVTM, ANQGSEA. The CDR3 consists of 14 residues. V was shortened by 3 bases and J by 0 bases, with 9 bases between the two germline ends.

The CDR3 loop is CASSLVREVYNEQFF. The CDR3 DNA sequence: TGTGCCAGCAGTTTGGTGCGGGAGGTTTACAATGAGCAGTTCTTC. V gene TRBV28 combines with J gene TRBJ2-1, with 8 nucleotides matching TRBD2. Germline V gene sequence: CDR1 MDHEN, CDR2 SYDVKM. Trimming took 3 bases from V and 4 from J; bases not matched to a gene: 5. CDR3 length equals 15 residues. The complete variable domain, with remaining parts taken from reference TRBV28 and TRBJ2-1, reads DVKVTQSSRYLVKRTGEKVFLECVQDMDHENMFWYRQDPGLGLRLIYFSYDVKMKEKGDIPEGYSVSREKKERFSLILESASTNQTSMYLCASSLVREVYNEQFFGPGTRLTVL.

The CDR3 loop reads CASRSRENTEAFF. In nucleotides, the CDR3 is TGCGCCAGCAGATCAAGGGAGAACACTGAAGCTTTCTTT. The rearrangement joins TRBV5-1 to TRBJ1-1; no reliable D call. V was pared by 5 bases and J by 1 base, with 9 bases between. Germline values: CDR1 SGHRS, CDR2 YFSETQ. This CDR3 has 13 residues.

The chain couples TRBV20-1 to TRBJ2-4; possibly TRBD1 for D (5 bases). Germline V gives CDR1 DFQATT, CDR2 SNEGSKA (reference sequence). V lost 4 bases and J lost 4, with 14 bases in between. The CDR3 consists of 14 residues. This chain's CDR3 is CSATVYRQKNIQYF. As DNA, the CDR3 is TGCAGTGCTACTGTGTACAGGCAGAAAAACATTCAGTACTTC.

V gene TRBV29-1 combines with J gene TRBJ2-3, with D perhaps TRBD2 (6 bases). V lost 7 bases, J lost 2 bases, and 16 bases lay in between. The CDR3 consists of 14 residues. The germline gives CDR1 SQVTM, CDR2 ANQGSEA. DNA for the CDR3: TGCAGCGGGATAAGGGACTCCTCCACAGATACGCAGTATTTT. Its translation: CSGIRDSSTDTQYF.

CDR3 in amino acids: CASSLAGIADTQYF. The CDR3 DNA reads as TGTGCCAGCAGTCTAGCGGGAATCGCAGATACGCAGTATTTT. The chain is built from TRBV27 and TRBJ2-3; TRBD2 agrees at 9 bases. The V segment lost 5 bases and the J segment 4 bases; nucleotides outside the gene matches: 4. This CDR3 is 14 amino acids long. CDR1 MNHEY and CDR2 SMNVEV come from the germline V gene (reference sequence).

This clonotype was counted many times. The J gene is TRBJ2-6, the V gene TRBV27; D remains ambiguous. CDR3 length: 13 amino acids. Germline V gene lookup returns CDR1 MNHEY and CDR2 SMNVEV (reference sequence). V was pared by 6 bases and J by 0 bases, with 3 bases between. DNA for the CDR3: TGTGCCAGCAGCCTCTCTGGGGCCAACGTCCTGACTTTC. Translated: CASSLSGANVLTF.

The chain combines TRBV20-1 with TRBJ2-7, with 8 bases lining up with TRBD1. The CDR3 is 14 residues long. V was clipped by 0 bases and J by 6 bases; unmatched bases: 7. The germline gives CDR1 DFQATT, CDR2 SNEGSKA (reference sequence). The CDR3 nucleotides are TGCAGTGCTAGAGATCCGGGACAGGATAGCGAGCAGTACTTC. It translates to CSARDPGQDSEQYF.

J is TRBJ2-1 and V is TRBV12-3 or TRBV12-4, with unresolved D. V lost 5 bases, J lost 6 bases, and 14 bases lay in between. The CDR3 loop spans 14 amino acids. The CDR3 protein is CASSTYMGGNEQFF. For the CDR3, the DNA is TGTGCCAGCAGTACCTACATGGGTGGCAATGAGCAGTTCTTC.

The chain combines TRBV7-3 with TRBJ2-3; D might be TRBD2 (7 bases). This CDR3 has 14 residues. The germline CDR1 and CDR2 sequences are SGHTA and FQGTGA. The V end was cut by 10 bases, the J end by 6 bases, with 20 bases between. CDR3 in DNA: TGTGCCACCTCCGAGGGGGGAGGGCGGGATACGCAGTATTTT. It codes for CATSEGGGRDTQYF.

CDR3 in amino acids: CASRPGTGASYEQYF. Written as DNA, the CDR3 is TGTGCCAGCAGGCCCGGGACGGGGGCCTCCTACGAGCAGTACTTC. This chain links TRBV12-3 or TRBV12-4 with TRBJ2-7; either TRBD1 or TRBD2 may fit D (6 bases each). Trimming stripped 6 bases from V and 0 bases from J, with 15 bases between. This CDR3 contains 15 residues.

The rearrangement uses TRBV9 and TRBJ2-1; 8 bases line up with TRBD2. From germline, CDR1 is SGDLS and CDR2 YYNGEE. CDR3 length: 14 amino acids. V was pared by 1 base and J by 6 bases, with 3 bases of the junction left unmatched. The CDR3 here is CASSVTSGPNEQFF. The CDR3, as DNA: TGTGCCAGCAGCGTAACTAGCGGCCCCAATGAGCAGTTCTTC.

V is TRBV29-1 and J is TRBJ2-5; D not resolved. Germline V gives CDR1 SQVTM, CDR2 ANQGSEA. CDR3 length: 12 residues. The germline V and J ends were trimmed by 8 bases and 5 bases, with 15 bases remaining between them. The CDR3 DNA sequence: TGCAGCCCCGAAAGAGGATTTGAGACCCAGTACTTC. It encodes CSPERGFETQYF.

V and J are TRBV14 and TRBJ1-1; no clear D gene. Germline V gives CDR1 SGHDN, CDR2 FVKESK. Trimming took 0 bases from V and 1 from J, leaving 12 bases between them. The CDR3 is 16 residues long. The CDR3 nucleotides read TGTGCCAGCAGCCAAGAACGATGGCGGGCGAACACTGAAGCTTTCTTT. Translated: CASSQERWRANTEAFF.

The rearrangement links TRBV29-1 to TRBJ2-1; D is possibly TRBD1 or TRBD2 (6 bases each). The CDR3 sequence is 14 residues long. Trimming shortened V by 4 bases and J by 3 bases, and 13 bases separated the two germline ends. Germline-derived CDR1 and CDR2 are SQVTM and ANQGSEA. CDR3 protein: CSVAEGGLYNEQFF. The CDR3 DNA reads TGCAGCGTTGCGGAGGGGGGCCTCTACAATGAGCAGTTCTTC.

A single count supports this clonotype. This chain joins TRBV3-1 and TRBJ2-7; D gene uncertain. The germline V and J ends were trimmed by 1 base and 4 bases, with 8 bases remaining between them. CDR3 length equals 13 residues. Looked up from germline, CDR1 is LGHDT and CDR2 is YNNKEL (reference sequence). CDR3 loop: CASSQVDGYEQYF. CDR3 nucleotide sequence: TGTGCCAGCAGCCAAGTTGACGGTTACGAGCAGTACTTC.

The chain recombines TRBV23-1 with TRBJ2-1; 10 bases are shared with TRBD1. TRBV23-1 is an open reading frame, and its role is uncertain. The V segment lost 6 bases and the J segment 3 bases; nucleotides outside the gene matches: 5. The CDR3 has 15 residues. The CDR3 DNA sequence: TGCGCCAGCAGCCCCTGGACAGGGGGCTACAATGAGCAGTTCTTC. Translated: CASSPWTGGYNEQFF.

The genes are TRBV9 and TRBJ1-2, with 7 bases matching TRBD1. In germline, CDR1 is SGDLS, CDR2 YYNGEE. The CDR3 extends over 13 amino acids. Trimming removed 4 bases from V and 5 bases from J; junction bases left unmatched: 5. The CDR3 nucleotides read TGTGCCAGCAGCTCGGACAGGCTTTATGGCTACACCTTC. Translating it yields CASSSDRLYGYTF.

The V gene is TRBV20-1, the J gene TRBJ2-5; weak D call: TRBD2 (6 bases). This CDR3 is 15 amino acids long. V gave up 3 bases and J gave up 2 bases, with 16 bases separating them. Germline CDR1 reads DFQATT; CDR2 reads SNEGSKA (reference sequence). In nucleotides, the CDR3 is TGCAGTGCTAGTGCCTCTCCTAGCGTGCAAGAGACCCAGTACTTC. Translating gives CSASASPSVQETQYF.

The V and J genes are TRBV19 and TRBJ1-1; D is unresolved. V was shortened by 1 base and J by 1 base, with 7 bases between the two germline ends. This CDR3 has 14 residues. Per germline, CDR1 LNHDA and CDR2 SQIVND (reference sequence). CDR3 residues: CASSIVSGNTEAFF. CDR3 nucleotides: TGTGCCAGTAGTATAGTGTCCGGGAACACTGAAGCTTTCTTT.

V usage is TRBV30 and J usage is TRBJ2-6; D call uncertain. Germline V CDR1 and CDR2: GTSNPN, SVGIG (reference sequence). The CDR3 has 14 residues. The germline V and J ends were trimmed by 2 bases and 2 bases, with 7 bases remaining between them. DNA for the CDR3: TGTGCCTGGAGTTCTGGCCCTGGGGCCAACGTCCTGACTTTC. Translation gives CAWSSGPGANVLTF.

The rearrangement uses TRBV29-1 and TRBJ1-1; 9 bases are a match to TRBD1. Germline V lookup: CDR1 SQVTM, CDR2 ANQGSEA. After removal of 6 bases from V and 4 bases from J, the junction contained 12 bases not matched to a gene. The CDR3 consists of 15 residues. The CDR3 protein is CSVKIGTGFSTEAFF. CDR3 DNA sequence: TGCAGCGTCAAAATCGGGACAGGGTTTAGCACTGAAGCTTTCTTT.